The 9 T cell receptor beta chains reported below all come from one sample, sequenced in a study of CD4 T cells in lung cancer. The protocol was immunoSEQ multiplex PCR, while the TCRdb copy is restricted to in-frame clones and leaves out a portion. The repertoire holds 400 to 600 clones, with approximately 90% as singletons. Their antigens remain unidentified. After around 12 days with mutant 27-mer peptides, PBMCs were restimulated with peptide-pulsed autologous B cells. The sorted cells were live T cells secreting IFNgamma after restimulation with peptide-pulsed B cells. Sorted cells were expanded at limiting dilution, approximately 3 or 11 per well, for roughly 12 to 21 days. Sample: a CD4+ T cell line or clone grown in culture. Source of these receptors: a woman aged 55-69 years with non-small cell lung cancer. Some clones in this sample may be carry-over from other donors' samples.

The chain has TRBV11-3 and TRBJ2-2; 12 nucleotides match TRBD2. V lost 5 bases to trimming and J lost 2 bases; unmatched junction nucleotides: 6. CDR1 is SGHNT, CDR2 YENEEA, per germline. This CDR3 has 17 residues. CDR3 in DNA: TGTGCCAGCAGCACGCGGACTAGCGGGAAAAACACCGGGGAGCTGTTTTTT. As protein: CASSTRTSGKNTGELFF.

This chain joins TRBV5-6 and TRBJ1-4, with D unclear. The V gene's germline CDR1 is SGHDT and CDR2 YYEEEE. Trimming stripped 2 bases from V and 3 bases from J, with 8 bases between. The CDR3 sequence is 14 residues long. The CDR3 bases are TGTGCCAGCAGCTTTGGGAGTCCTAATGAAAAACTGTTTTTT. Translation: CASSFGSPNEKLFF.

The chain couples TRBV7-9 to TRBJ2-1; no reliable D call. Germline CDR1 reads SEHNR; CDR2 reads FQNEAQ (reference sequence). Trimming stripped 5 bases from V and 9 bases from J, with 23 bases between. This CDR3 spans 16 amino acids. CDR3 sequence: CASSTSGLSSGLEQFF. In DNA form, the CDR3 reads TGTGCCAGCAGCACTTCCGGGCTTAGCTCTGGCCTTGAGCAGTTCTTC.

The V call is TRBV10-3, the J call TRBJ2-2; 9 bases match TRBD1. V lost 7 bases, J lost 4 bases, and 4 bases stayed unmatched. The CDR3 length is 14 residues. The germline CDR1 and CDR2 sequences are ENHRY and SYGVKD. The CDR3 region has the DNA TGTGCCATCACGAGACAGGGGGGCACCGGGGAGCTGTTTTTT. It codes for CAITRQGGTGELFF.

The V call is TRBV5-1, the J call TRBJ2-5; D may match TRBD1 or TRBD2 (6 bases each). This CDR3 region has 14 residues. V was trimmed by 4 bases and J by 5 bases, leaving 15 bases between them. Germline values: CDR1 SGHRS, CDR2 YFSETQ. This chain's CDR3 is CASSPGQGGETQYF. Here the CDR3 DNA reads TGCGCCAGCAGCCCCGGGCAAGGGGGGGAGACCCAGTACTTC.

The DNA for the CDR3 is TGTGCCAGCAGCTTGGCGTTAGTTTCCGATACGCAGTATTTT. Residues: CASSLALVSDTQYF. The chain recombines TRBV7-2 with TRBJ2-3; no firm D call. Trimming removed 3 bases from V and 6 bases from J, with 13 bases in between. The length of the CDR3 is 14 residues. The germline V gene has CDR1 SGHTA and CDR2 FQGNSA.

The chain employs TRBV28 and TRBJ2-3, with unresolved D. CDR1 is MDHEN and CDR2 is SYDVKM in the germline V gene. The CDR3 extends over 15 amino acids. Trimming removed 3 bases from V and 2 bases from J, with 12 bases in between. This CDR3 reads CASSFRVEDTDTQYF. The DNA of the CDR3 is TGTGCCAGCAGTTTTCGGGTCGAAGACACAGATACGCAGTATTTT. Looking up the rest from reference TRBV28 and TRBJ2-3 gives the full variable domain: DVKVTQSSRYLVKRTGEKVFLECVQDMDHENMFWYRQDPGLGLRLIYFSYDVKMKEKGDIPEGYSVSREKKERFSLILESASTNQTSMYLCASSFRVEDTDTQYFGPGTRLTVL.

V is TRBV5-5 and J is TRBJ1-1; no definite D call. Germline V lookup: CDR1 SGHKS, CDR2 YYEKEE (reference sequence). V dropped 2 bases and J dropped 5 bases, with 10 bases sitting between them. The CDR3 loop spans 13 amino acids. The CDR3 nucleotides read TGTGCCAGCAGCTTCACCGAAGGAACTGAAGCTTTCTTT. Amino acids: CASSFTEGTEAFF.

The chain recombines TRBV28 with TRBJ1-5; D is unresolved. Germline V lookup: CDR1 MDHEN, CDR2 SYDVKM. This CDR3 spans 12 amino acids. The ends were cut back, 4 bases at V and 7 bases at J, with 8 bases in the middle. The CDR3 region is CASSWAWQPQHF. CDR3 nucleotides: TGTGCCAGCAGTTGGGCATGGCAGCCCCAGCATTTT.